This section outlines one TCR beta chain sequence together with its context. This clone was picked up a small number of times. This receptor's antigen is unknown. The input lacks base qualities; no much larger clone sits a single base away. TCRbeta CDR3 regions were amplified from genomic DNA using the immunoSEQ Assay, a bias-controlled multiplex PCR. Per the authors' processing: Within the assay, amplification of reference gene primers was used to estimate how many nucleated cells each sample contained. To quantify the absolute abundance of each unique TCRbeta CDR3 rearrangement, sequence reads were collapsed and filtered. For each sample, productive Simpson clonality was calculated as the square root of Simpson's diversity index across productive rearrangements. TCRdb re-hosts the immuneACCESS table, in-frame sequences only. Its copies lack some clones; in the studies checked, an unresolved V gene accounts for under half of them, and the cause for the rest is not known. That table furnishes V, J and clone size, whereas the DNA furnished D and trimming. The sample profile shows just under 75,000 clones; around four fifths of them were found once. The ten largest clones represent 2.5% to 3% of the sample.

Collaborating institutions collected whole blood in K2EDTA tubes following their own protocols. For TCRbeta analysis, collaborators shipped samples in one of three forms: frozen whole blood, isolated PBMCs, or DNA extracted from either of those sample types. This sample was taken from a study of blood T cell repertoires in COVID-19 (dated by TCRdb to the early 2020s). For the study in its entirety: Samples covering the acute and convalescent phases of COVID-19 were provided by collaborators in the United States, Italy and Spain. A freely available public database, intended as a resource for researchers studying the immune response to SARS-CoV-2, is where the repertoires were released. A de-identified subject ID, COVID-19 status, age in years and sex were almost always included in the sample metadata. Where available, HLA class I and class II types were obtained from metadata supplied by the sample provider rather than from assay-based typing. Samples came from the ongoing ImmuneRACE study (first 160 participants) plus 1,254 subjects from 6 global collaborators. Subjects who had been exposed to COVID-19, were actively infected with it, or had recovered from it provided the deeply sampled blood TCRbeta repertoires that made up the dataset. The material from the prospective study consisted of cDNA or gDNA derived from T cells, B-cell-depleted T cells, or PBMCs. Study-wide findings and limitations: Clinical and demographic metadata were provided uncurated, with the amount varying by source and participant.

This TCR came from an elderly man with active or convalescent COVID-19. Sequencing input: peripheral blood.

This receptor carries the CDR3 CASSFFLPSGNSPLHF. The nucleotide sequence reads as follows: TGTGCCAGCAGTTTCTTCCTACCCTCGGGTAATTCACCCCTCCACTTT. The chain was built from TRBV6-2 or TRBV6-3 and TRBJ1-6; the D gene remains uncertain. According to the germline V gene, CDR1 reads MNHEY and CDR2 reads SVGEGT. The CDR3 contains 16 residues, cysteine and phenylalanine counted. Just the 48-base CDR3 DNA is kept, in frame starting at base 1. A distance of 16 bases separates the germline ends of V and J, which lose 4 bases and 6 bases respectively.